Following are 4 T cell receptor beta chains from one sample sequenced in a study of T cells in Graves' hyperthyroidism and ophthalmopathy. TCR beta CDR3 sequences were amplified from RNA transcripts. HTBI primers drove first-round RT-PCR of the TCR CDR3. TCRdb re-called the multiplex PCR reads with MiXCR, one entry per CDR3 protein. The repertoire holds about 570,000 distinct CDR3 sequences, with more than 45% as singletons. Sequencing was carried out using peripheral blood or thyroid tissue (not recorded which). These receptors were obtained from an adult woman with Graves' disease, either hyperthyroidism or ophthalmopathy (not recorded which).

The V gene is TRBV15, the J gene TRBJ1-5; possible D gene TRBD1, 5 bases. This CDR3 spans 18 amino acids. Germline CDR1 and CDR2: LNHNV and YYDKDF (reference sequence). The V gene lost 5 bases and the J gene lost 2 bases, with 22 bases spanning the gap. CDR3 region: CATSRPGRDSRGNQPQHF. CDR3 DNA: TGTGCCACCAGCCGCCCCGGCCGGGACTCGAGGGGCAATCAGCCCCAGCATTTT.

This clonotype was recorded once. The rearrangement joins TRBV10-3 to TRBJ2-7, with 11 nucleotides matching TRBD2. With 6 bases clipped from V and 5 bases from J, the junction kept 9 bases outside the gene matches. This CDR3 comprises 15 residues. From germline, CDR1 is ENHRY and CDR2 SYGVKD. DNA of the CDR3: TGTGCCATCAGAAACCTAGCGGGAGGTCCCCACGAGCAGTACTTC. Translated, it gives CAIRNLAGGPHEQYF.

The rearrangement joins TRBV19 to TRBJ2-1; a weak D match, TRBD2 (5 bases). The CDR3 runs to 15 residues. Germline-derived CDR1 and CDR2 are LNHDA and SQIVND (reference sequence). Trimming took off 5 bases at V and 5 bases at J, with 16 bases between the two ends. The CDR3 reads CASSQSGIIDNEQFF. CDR3 coding DNA: TGTGCCAGTAGTCAAAGCGGAATCATTGACAATGAGCAGTTCTTC.

The V call is TRBV20-1, the J call TRBJ2-7; D is ambiguous. The CDR3 has 11 amino acids. CDR1 DFQATT and CDR2 SNEGSKA come from the germline V gene (reference sequence). Between the trimmed V and J ends, which lost 6 bases and 3 bases, there was a span of 9 bases. CDR3 amino acids: CSAPGLYEQYF. The DNA for the CDR3 is TGCAGTGCCCCGGGTCTCTACGAGCAGTACTTC.